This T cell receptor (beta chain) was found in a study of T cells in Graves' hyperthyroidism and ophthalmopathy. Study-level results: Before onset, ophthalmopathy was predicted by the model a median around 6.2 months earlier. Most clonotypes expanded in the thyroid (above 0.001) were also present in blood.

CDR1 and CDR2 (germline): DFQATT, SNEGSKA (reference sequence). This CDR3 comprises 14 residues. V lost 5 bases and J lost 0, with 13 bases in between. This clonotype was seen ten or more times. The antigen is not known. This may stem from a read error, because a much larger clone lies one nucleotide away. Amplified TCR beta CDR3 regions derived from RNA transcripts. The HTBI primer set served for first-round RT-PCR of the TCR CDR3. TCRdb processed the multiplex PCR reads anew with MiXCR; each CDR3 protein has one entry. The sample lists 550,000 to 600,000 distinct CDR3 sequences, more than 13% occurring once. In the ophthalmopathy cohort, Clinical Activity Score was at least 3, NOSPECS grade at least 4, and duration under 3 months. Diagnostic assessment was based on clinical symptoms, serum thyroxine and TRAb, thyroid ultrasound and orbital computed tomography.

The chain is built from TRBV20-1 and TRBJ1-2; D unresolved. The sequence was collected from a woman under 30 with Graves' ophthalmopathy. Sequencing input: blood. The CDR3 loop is CSAPWRATNYGYTF. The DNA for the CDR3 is TGCAGTGCTCCCTGGAGGGCCACTAACTATGGCTACACCTTC.